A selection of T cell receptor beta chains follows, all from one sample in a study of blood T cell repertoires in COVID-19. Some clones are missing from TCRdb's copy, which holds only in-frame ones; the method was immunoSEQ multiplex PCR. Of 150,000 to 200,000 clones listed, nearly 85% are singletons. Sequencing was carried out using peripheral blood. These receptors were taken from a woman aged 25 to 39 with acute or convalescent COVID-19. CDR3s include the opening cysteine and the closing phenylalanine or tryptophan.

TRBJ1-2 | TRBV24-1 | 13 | CATSDLQGSGYTF
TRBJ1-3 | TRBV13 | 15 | CASSLGGRKGNTIYF
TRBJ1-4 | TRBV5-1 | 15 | CASSFRGQRGEKLFF
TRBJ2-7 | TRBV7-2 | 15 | CASSSRQASSYEQYF
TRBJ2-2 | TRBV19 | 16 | CASSLTGGSVTGELFF
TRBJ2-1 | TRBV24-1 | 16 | CATSAPSPSSYNEQFF
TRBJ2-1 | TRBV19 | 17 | CASSIVLAGVSYNEQFF
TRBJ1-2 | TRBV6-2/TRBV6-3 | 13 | CASSYQGALGYTF
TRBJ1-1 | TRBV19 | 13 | CASSADRDTEAFF
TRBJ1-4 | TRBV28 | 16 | CASMRQGARLNEKLFF
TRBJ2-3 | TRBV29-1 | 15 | CSVARSRESTDTQYF
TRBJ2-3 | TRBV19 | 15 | CASSSGQINTDTQYF
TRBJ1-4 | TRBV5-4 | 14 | CASSPGQSLEKLFF
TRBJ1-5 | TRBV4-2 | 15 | CASSQDPTAIQPQHF
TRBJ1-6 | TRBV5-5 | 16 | CASSSDGGAVNSPLHF
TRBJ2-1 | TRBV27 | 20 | CASSLFGVVLGLAGGNEQFF
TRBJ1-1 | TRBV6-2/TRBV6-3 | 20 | CASSYSARTGGLIMNTEAFF
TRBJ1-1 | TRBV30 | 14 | CAWGDRLKNTEAFF
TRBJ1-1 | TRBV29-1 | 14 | CSLKRIGANTEAFF
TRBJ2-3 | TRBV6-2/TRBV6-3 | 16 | CASSNAGLGSTDTQYF
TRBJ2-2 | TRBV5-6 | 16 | CASSFGTSGRAGELFF
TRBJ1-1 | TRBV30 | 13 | CAWNGGGITEAFF
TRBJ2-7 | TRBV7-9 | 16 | CASSPLGTSTSGEQYF
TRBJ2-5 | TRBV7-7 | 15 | CASSSAGGAQETQYF
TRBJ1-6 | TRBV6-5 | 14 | CASAFRDSNSPLHF
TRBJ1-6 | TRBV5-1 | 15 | CASSLSGGPNSPLHF
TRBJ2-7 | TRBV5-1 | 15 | CASSSGSVPFYEQYF
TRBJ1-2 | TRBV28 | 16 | CASSSGGTRYNYGYTF
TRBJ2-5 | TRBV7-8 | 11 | CASSFSETQYF
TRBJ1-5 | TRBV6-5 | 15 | CASSIGTGGGQPQHF
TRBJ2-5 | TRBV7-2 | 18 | CASSWGPGTSGRAETQYF
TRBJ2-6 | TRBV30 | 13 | CAWAFSGANVLTF
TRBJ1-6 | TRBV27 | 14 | CASSLGRANSPLHF
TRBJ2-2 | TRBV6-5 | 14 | CASSSGGPTGELFF
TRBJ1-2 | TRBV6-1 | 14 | CASSEVLRGRGYTF
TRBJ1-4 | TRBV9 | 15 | CASSSTGEINEKLFF
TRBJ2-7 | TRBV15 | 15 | CATSRPDRESYEQYF
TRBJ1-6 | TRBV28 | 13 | CASRGQGNSPLHF
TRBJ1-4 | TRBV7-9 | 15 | CASSIGQGTNEKLFF
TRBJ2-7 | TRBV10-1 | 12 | CASSLDSYEQYF
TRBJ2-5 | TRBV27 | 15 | CASSKTPSYQETQYF
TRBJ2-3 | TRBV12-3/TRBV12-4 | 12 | CASSRGGDTQYF
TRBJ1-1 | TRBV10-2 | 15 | CASSDMLPGNTEAFF
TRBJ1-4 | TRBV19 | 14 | CASRGDSLNEKLFF
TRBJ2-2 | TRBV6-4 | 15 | CASSDSSHGSGELFF
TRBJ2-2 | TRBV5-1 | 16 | CASSSGGNLMTGELFF
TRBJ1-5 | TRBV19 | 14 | CASSMNRGPQPQHF
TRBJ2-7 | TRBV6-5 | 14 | CASSYGPGQGEQYF
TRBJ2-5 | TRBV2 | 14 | CASTGGGFQETQYF
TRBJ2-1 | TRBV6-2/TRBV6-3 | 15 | CASSYSLGSYNEQFF
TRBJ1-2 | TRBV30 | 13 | CAWGDSRYYGYTF
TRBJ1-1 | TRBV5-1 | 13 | CASSREGATEAFF
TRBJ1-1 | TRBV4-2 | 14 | CASSLWWLNTEAFF